The present T cell receptor beta chain was sequenced within a study of cytomegalovirus exposure and HLA in healthy donors. Turning to the study itself: Around 86 million unique TCRs, all from HLA-typed donors, were included in an early release of the data.

The sample holds a few counts of this clone. Amplification used 60 Vbeta primers and 13 Jbeta primers. Methods used by the authors: A follow-up analysis tallied 73 million or so unique TCR beta chains, approximately 10 million shared. Repertoires were generated with immunoSEQ multiplex PCR, while TCRdb's copy carries only in-frame clones and drops some. That table is the source of V, J and clone size, and D and trimming were worked out from the DNA. The table has 95,000 to 150,000 clones, approximately 80% seen once. Germline assignment: CDR1 MGHRA and CDR2 YSYEKL. The CDR3 loop spans 15 amino acids. The ends lost 5 bases at V and 3 bases at J; junction bases unmatched: 7.

The receptor was isolated from a man aged 45-65 years in good health and CMV-seronegative. Material for sequencing was PBMCs. The rearrangement uses TRBV4-1 and TRBJ2-3; 8 bases match TRBD1. The CDR3 region has the DNA TGCGCCAGCAGCGATTACAGGGGGAGAACAGATACGCAGTATTTT. Its protein product is CASSDYRGRTDTQYF.